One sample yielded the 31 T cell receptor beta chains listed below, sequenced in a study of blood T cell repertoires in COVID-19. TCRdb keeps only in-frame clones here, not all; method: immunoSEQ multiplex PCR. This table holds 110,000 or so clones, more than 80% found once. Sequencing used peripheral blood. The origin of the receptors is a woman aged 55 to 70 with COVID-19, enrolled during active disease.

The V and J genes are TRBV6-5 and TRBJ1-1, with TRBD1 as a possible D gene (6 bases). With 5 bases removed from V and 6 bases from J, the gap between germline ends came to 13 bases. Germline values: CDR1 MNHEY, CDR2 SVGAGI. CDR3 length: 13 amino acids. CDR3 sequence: CASSPTGTAEAFF. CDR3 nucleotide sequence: TGTGCCAGCAGTCCAACAGGGACGGCTGAAGCTTTCTTT.

The CDR3 DNA sequence: TGTGCCAGCAGCTCGTACACCGGGGAGCTGTTTTTT. Its protein is CASSSYTGELFF. The chain links TRBV6-5 to TRBJ2-2; D is unresolved. Between the trimmed V and J ends, which lost 6 bases and 3 bases, there was a span of 5 bases. The CDR3 length is 12 residues. Germline assignment: CDR1 MNHEY and CDR2 SVGAGI.

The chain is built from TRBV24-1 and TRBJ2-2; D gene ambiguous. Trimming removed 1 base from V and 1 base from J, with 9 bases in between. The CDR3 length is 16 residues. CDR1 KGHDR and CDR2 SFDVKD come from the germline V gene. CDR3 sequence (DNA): TGTGCCACCAGTGATTTTTCGACTGGGAACACCGGGGAGCTGTTTTTT. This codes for CATSDFSTGNTGELFF.

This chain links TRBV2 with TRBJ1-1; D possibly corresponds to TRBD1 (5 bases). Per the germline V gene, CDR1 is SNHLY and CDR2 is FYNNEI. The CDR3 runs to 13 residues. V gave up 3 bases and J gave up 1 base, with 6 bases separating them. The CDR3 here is CASSDRANTEAFF. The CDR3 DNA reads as TGTGCCAGCAGTGACAGGGCGAACACTGAAGCTTTCTTT.

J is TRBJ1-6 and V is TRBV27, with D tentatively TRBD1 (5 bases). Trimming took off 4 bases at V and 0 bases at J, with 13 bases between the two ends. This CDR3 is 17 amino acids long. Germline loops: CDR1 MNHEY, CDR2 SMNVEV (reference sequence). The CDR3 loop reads CASSSGLLSSYNSPLHF. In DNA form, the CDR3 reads TGTGCCAGCAGTTCGGGACTCCTTAGCTCCTATAATTCACCCCTCCACTTT.

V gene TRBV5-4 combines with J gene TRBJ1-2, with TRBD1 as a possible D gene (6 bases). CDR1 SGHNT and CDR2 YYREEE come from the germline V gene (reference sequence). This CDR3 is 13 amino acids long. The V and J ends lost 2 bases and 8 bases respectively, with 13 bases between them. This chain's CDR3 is CASSLGGSDGYTF. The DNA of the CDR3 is TGTGCCAGCAGCTTAGGGGGATCGGACGGCTACACCTTC.

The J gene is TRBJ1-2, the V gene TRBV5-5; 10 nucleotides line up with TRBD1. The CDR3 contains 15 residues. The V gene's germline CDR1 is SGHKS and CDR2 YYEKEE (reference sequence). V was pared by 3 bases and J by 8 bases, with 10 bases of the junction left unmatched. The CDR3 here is CASSWGQGSVSGYTF. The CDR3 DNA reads TGTGCCAGCAGCTGGGGACAGGGGTCGGTGAGCGGCTACACCTTC.

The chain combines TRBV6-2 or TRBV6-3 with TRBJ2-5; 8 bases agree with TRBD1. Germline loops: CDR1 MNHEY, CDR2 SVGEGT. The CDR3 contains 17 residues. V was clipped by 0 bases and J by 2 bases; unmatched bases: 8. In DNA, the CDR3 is TGTGCCAGCAGTTACTCCCCCCGACAGGGGTTGCAAGAGACCCAGTACTTC. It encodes CASSYSPRQGLQETQYF.

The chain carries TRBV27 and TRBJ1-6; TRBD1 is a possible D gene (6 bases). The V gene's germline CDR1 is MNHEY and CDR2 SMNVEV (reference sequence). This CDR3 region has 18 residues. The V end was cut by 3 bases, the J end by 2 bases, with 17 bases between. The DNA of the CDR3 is TGTGCCAGCAGTTTTACAGGGTCGTGGGTTACCTATAATTCACCCCTCCACTTT. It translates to CASSFTGSWVTYNSPLHF.

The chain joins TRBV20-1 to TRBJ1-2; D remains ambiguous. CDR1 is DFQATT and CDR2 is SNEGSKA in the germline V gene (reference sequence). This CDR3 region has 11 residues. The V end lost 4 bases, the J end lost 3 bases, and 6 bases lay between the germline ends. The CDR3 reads CSAKPYYGYTF. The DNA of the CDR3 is TGCAGTGCTAAGCCTTACTATGGCTACACCTTC.

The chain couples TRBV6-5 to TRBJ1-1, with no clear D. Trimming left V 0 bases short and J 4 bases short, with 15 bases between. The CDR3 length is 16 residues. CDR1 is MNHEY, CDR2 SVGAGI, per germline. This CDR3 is CASSYSFGRTGTEAFF. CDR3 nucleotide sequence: TGTGCCAGCAGTTACTCCTTTGGTCGAACGGGCACTGAAGCTTTCTTT.

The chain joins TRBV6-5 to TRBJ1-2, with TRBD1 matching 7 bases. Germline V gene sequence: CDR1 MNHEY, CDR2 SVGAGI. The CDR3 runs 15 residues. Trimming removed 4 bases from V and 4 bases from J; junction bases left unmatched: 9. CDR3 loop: CASSSRDSHAYGYTF. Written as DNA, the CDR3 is TGTGCCAGCAGTTCCCGGGACAGCCACGCCTATGGCTACACCTTC.

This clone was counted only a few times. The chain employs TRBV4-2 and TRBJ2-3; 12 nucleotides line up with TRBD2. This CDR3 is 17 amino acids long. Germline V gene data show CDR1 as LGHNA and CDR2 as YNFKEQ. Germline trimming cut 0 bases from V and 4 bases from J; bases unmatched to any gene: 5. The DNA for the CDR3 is TGTGCCAGCAGCCAAGATGGACTAGCGGGGCAGGCAGATACGCAGTATTTT. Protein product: CASSQDGLAGQADTQYF.

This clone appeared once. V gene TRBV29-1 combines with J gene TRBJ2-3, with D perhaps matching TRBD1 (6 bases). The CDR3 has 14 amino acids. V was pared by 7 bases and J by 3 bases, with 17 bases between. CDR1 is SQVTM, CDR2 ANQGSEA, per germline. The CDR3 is CSAIQGGSTDTQYF. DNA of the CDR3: TGCAGCGCTATACAGGGTGGTTCTACAGATACGCAGTATTTT.

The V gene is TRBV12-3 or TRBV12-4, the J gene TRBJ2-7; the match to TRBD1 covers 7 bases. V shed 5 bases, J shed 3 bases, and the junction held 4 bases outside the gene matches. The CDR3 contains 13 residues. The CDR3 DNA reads TGTGCCAGCAGTCTCCGGGACAGCTACGAGCAGTACTTC. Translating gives CASSLRDSYEQYF.

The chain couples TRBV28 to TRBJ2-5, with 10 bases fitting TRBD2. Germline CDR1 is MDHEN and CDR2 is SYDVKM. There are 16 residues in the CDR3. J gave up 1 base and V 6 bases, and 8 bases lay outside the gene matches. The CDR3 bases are TGTGCCAGCAGGGGGGTGGCTAGCGGGGGCCAAGAGACCCAGTACTTC. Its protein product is CASRGVASGGQETQYF.

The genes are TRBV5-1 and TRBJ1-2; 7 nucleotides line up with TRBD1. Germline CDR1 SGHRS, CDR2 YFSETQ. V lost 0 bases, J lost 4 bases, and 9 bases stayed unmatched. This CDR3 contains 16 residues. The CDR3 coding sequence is TGCGCCAGCAGCTTGGAAAGAGGGGGCACGCTCTATGGCTACACCTTC. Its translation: CASSLERGGTLYGYTF. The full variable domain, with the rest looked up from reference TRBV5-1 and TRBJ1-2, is KAGVTQTPRYLIKTRGQQVTLSCSPISGHRSVSWYQQTPGQGLQFLFEYFSETQRNKGNFPGRFSGRQFSNSRSEMNVSTLELGDSALYLCASSLERGGTLYGYTFGSGTRLTVV.

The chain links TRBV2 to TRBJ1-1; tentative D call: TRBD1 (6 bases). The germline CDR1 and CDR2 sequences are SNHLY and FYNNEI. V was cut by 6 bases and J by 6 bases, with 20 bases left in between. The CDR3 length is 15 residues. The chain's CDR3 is CASRGRQASGAEAFF. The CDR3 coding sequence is TGTGCCAGCAGGGGTCGACAGGCCTCAGGCGCTGAAGCTTTCTTT.

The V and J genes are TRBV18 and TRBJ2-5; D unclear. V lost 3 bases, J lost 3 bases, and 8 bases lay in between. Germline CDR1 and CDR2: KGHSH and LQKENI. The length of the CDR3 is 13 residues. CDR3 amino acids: CASSPNREETQYF. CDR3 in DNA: TGTGCCAGCTCACCCAACAGAGAAGAGACCCAGTACTTC.

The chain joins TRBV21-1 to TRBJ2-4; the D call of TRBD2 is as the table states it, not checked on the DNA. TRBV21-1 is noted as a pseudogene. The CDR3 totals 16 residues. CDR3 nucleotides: TGTGCCAGCAGCAAAGATCTCGAGCTAGCCAAAAACATTCAGTACTTC. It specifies CASSKDLELAKNIQYF.

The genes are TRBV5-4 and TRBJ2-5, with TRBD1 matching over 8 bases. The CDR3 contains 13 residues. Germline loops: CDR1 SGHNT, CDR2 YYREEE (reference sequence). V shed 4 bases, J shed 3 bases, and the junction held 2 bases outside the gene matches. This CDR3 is CASSQGQEETQYF. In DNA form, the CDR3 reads TGTGCCAGCAGCCAGGGACAGGAAGAGACCCAGTACTTC.

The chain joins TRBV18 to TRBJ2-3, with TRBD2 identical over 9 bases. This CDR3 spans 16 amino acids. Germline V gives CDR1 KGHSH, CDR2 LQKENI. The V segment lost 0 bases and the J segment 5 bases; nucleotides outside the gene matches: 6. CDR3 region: CASSPPRAGGRDTQYF. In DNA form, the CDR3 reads TGTGCCAGCTCACCACCGCGAGCGGGGGGCCGAGATACGCAGTATTTT.

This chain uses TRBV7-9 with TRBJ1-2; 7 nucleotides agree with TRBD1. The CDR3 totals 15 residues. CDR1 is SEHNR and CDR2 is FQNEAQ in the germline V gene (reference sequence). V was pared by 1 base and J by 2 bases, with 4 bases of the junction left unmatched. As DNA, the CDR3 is TGTGCCAGCAGCTTAGAATCGGGACAGAACTATGGCTACACCTTC. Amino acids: CASSLESGQNYGYTF. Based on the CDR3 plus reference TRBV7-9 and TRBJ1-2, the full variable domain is DTGVSQNPRHKITKRGQNVTFRCDPISEHNRLYWYRQTLGQGPEFLTYFQNEAQLEKSRLLSDRFSAERPKGSFSTLEIQRTEQGDSAMYLCASSLESGQNYGYTFGSGTRLTVV.

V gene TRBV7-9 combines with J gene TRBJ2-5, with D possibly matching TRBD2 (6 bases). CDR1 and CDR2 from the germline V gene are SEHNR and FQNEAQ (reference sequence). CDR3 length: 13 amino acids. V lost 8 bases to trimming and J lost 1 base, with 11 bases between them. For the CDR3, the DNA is TGTGCCAGCGACGGGGGAGCCCAAGAGACCCAGTACTTC. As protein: CASDGGAQETQYF. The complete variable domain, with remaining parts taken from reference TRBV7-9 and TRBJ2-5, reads DTGVSQNPRHKITKRGQNVTFRCDPISEHNRLYWYRQTLGQGPEFLTYFQNEAQLEKSRLLSDRFSAERPKGSFSTLEIQRTEQGDSAMYLCASDGGAQETQYFGPGTRLLVL.

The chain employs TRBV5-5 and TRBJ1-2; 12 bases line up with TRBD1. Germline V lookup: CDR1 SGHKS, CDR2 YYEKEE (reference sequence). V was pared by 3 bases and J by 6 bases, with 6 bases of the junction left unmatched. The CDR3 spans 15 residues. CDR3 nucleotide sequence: TGTGCCAGCAGCTCCCGGGACAGGGGGCCCAATGGCTACACCTTC. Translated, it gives CASSSRDRGPNGYTF.

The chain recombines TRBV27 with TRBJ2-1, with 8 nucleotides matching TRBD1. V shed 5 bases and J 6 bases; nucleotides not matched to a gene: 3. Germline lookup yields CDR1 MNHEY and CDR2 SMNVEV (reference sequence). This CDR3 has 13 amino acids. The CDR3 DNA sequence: TGTGCCAGCAGTCCAGGGACAGGCAATGAGCAGTTCTTC. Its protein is CASSPGTGNEQFF.

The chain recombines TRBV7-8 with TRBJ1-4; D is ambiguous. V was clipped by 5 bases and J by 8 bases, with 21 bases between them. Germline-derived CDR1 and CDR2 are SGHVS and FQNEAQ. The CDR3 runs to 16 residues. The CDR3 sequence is CASSPESPRIYEKLFF. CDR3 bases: TGTGCCAGCAGCCCCGAGTCCCCCCGAATTTACGAAAAACTGTTTTTT.

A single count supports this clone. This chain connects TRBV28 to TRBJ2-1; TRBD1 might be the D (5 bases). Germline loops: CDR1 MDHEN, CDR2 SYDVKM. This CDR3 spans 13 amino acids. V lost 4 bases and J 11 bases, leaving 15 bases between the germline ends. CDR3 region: CASSSPHGAQQFF. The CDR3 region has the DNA TGTGCCAGCAGTTCCCCCCATGGGGCCCAGCAGTTCTTC.

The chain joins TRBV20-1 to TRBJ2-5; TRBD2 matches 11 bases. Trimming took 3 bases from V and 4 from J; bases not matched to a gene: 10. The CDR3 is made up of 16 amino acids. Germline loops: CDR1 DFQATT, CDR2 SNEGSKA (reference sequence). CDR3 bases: TGCAGTGCTAGTGGCCCCTTAGCGGGGGGGCCAGAGACCCAGTACTTC. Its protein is CSASGPLAGGPETQYF.

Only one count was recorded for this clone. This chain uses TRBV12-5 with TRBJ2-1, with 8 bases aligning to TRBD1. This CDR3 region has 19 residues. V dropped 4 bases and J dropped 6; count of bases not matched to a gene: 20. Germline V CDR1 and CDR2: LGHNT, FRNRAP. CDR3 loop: CASGSRRRDRSPYPNEQFF. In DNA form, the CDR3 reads TGTGCTAGTGGTTCCAGACGCCGGGACAGGAGCCCTTACCCCAATGAGCAGTTCTTC.

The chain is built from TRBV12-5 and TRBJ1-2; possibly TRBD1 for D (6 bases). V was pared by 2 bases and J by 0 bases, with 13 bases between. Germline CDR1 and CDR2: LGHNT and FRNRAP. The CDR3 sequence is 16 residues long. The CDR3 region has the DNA TGTGCTAGTGGTTTGCCCGGACAGTTAGCTAACTATGGCTACACCTTC. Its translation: CASGLPGQLANYGYTF.